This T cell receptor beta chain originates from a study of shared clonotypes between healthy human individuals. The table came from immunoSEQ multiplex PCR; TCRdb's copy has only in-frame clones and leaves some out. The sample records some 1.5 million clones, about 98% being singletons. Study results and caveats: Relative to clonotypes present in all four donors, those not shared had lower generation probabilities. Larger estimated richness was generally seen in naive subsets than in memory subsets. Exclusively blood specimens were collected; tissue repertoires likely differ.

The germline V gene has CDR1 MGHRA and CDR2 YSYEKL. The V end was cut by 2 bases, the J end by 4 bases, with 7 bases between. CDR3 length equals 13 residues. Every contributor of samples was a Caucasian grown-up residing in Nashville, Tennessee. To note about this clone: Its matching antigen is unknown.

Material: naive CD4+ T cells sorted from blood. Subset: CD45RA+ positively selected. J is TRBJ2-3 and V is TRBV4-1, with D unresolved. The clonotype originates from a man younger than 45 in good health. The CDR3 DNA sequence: TGCGCCAGCAGCCAACCTCTGGCAGATACGCAGTATTTT. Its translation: CASSQPLADTQYF.